Below are 10 T cell receptor beta chains sequenced from a single sample in a study of tumor-infiltrating lymphocytes in primary liver carcinoma. Starting material for RNA and DNA co-extraction consisted of about 17-34 mg of unsorted bulk tissue. TCR beta cDNA came from about 450 ng total RNA, primed with a constant-region primer. Researchers made the TCR beta libraries by running three nested multiplex PCR rounds with slightly modified ARM-PCR. Amplification in the first two PCR rounds was performed using TRBV1-TRBV30 forward primers and a C-beta reverse primer for approximately 10 cycles each. TCRdb redid the calling of the multiplex PCR reads with MiXCR, one entry per CDR3 protein. The sample lists about 190,000 distinct CDR3 sequences; around 81% were seen once. The sample consisted of tumor tissue from primary liver carcinoma. These receptor sequences come from a man in his forties with primary liver carcinoma and hepatitis B virus infection.

This clonotype was seen ten or more times. V gene TRBV7-2 combines with J gene TRBJ2-1; the D is unclear. The CDR3 sequence is 12 residues long. The V gene lost 3 bases and the J gene lost 8 bases, with 8 bases spanning the gap. The germline CDR1 and CDR2 sequences are SGHTA and FQGNSA. In nucleotides, the CDR3 is TGTGCCAGCAGCTTTCCCCCCTATGAGCAGTTCTTC. Its translation: CASSFPPYEQFF.

Remarks on this clonotype: A junction boundary mismatches the germline segment, possibly from a read error. The V and J genes are TRBV5-4 and TRBJ2-6; 7 bases map to TRBD2. The CDR3 length is 17 residues. Germline CDR1 reads SGHNT; CDR2 reads YYREEE (reference sequence). This chain's CDR3 is CTSSLGEGNSGANVLTF. The CDR3 nucleotides read TGTACCAGTAGCTTGGGGGAGGGAAACTCTGGGGCCAACGTCCTGACTTTC.

Within the sample, this clonotype is medium-sized. V usage is TRBV29-1 and J usage is TRBJ2-5; D perhaps matches TRBD2 (6 bases). Germline V gene sequence: CDR1 SQVTM, CDR2 ANQGSEA. This CDR3 spans 12 amino acids. V dropped 5 bases and J dropped 2 bases, with 9 bases sitting between them. CDR3 DNA sequence: TGCAGCGTTTGGGGGGAGCAAGAGACCCAGTACTTC. This gives the protein CSVWGEQETQYF.

A note on this clonotype: The CDR3 end shows no conserved phenylalanine or tryptophan, and so a read error is likely. The CDR3, as DNA: TGTGCCAGCAACTTAGTACAGCAGAACACCGGGGAGCTGTTTATT. Protein sequence: CASNLVQQNTGELFI. The chain has TRBV7-8 and TRBJ2-2; D not certain. The CDR3 runs 15 residues. Germline CDR1 is SGHVS and CDR2 is FQNEAQ.

The chain joins TRBV20-1 to TRBJ1-5; 12 bases align to TRBD1. With 6 bases clipped from V and 6 bases from J, the junction kept 9 bases outside the gene matches. CDR1 and CDR2 from the germline V gene are DFQATT and SNEGSKA (reference sequence). The CDR3 has 15 amino acids. The CDR3 DNA is TGCAGTGCCCCGCCTGGGACAGGGGGCACTCAGCCCCAGCATTTT. Its translation: CSAPPGTGGTQPQHF.

A remark on this clonotype: A read error is possible here, since a much larger clone lies one base away. This chain joins TRBV30 and TRBJ2-7; D is possibly TRBD2 (6 bases). There are 13 residues in the CDR3. The germline V gene encodes CDR1 GTSNPN and CDR2 SVGIG (reference sequence). This CDR3 is CAWTPGAYHEQHF. As DNA, the CDR3 is TGTGCCTGGACTCCGGGAGCTTATCACGAGCAGCACTTC.

Points on this clonotype: The junction departs from germline at one end; a sequencing error may be responsible. This chain joins TRBV5-1 and TRBJ2-1; 7 bases map to TRBD2. This CDR3 region has 15 residues. Per the germline V gene, CDR1 is SGHRS and CDR2 is YFSETQ. This CDR3 reads CASMAGDAAYNEQFF. The CDR3 DNA reads TGCGCCAGCATGGCGGGGGACGCCGCCTACAATGAGCAGTTCTTT.

For this clonotype: The germline gene is not matched at one end of the junction; a read error may be the cause. CDR3 DNA sequence: TGTGCCAGCAGCCTCCTGCTAGTAGGCGGAGAGACCCAGTATTTC. It codes for CASSLLLVGGETQYF. The chain recombines TRBV6-2 or TRBV6-3 with TRBJ2-5; D not resolved. There are 15 residues in the CDR3. Germline lookup yields CDR1 MNHEY and CDR2 SVGEGT.

On this clonotype: The conserved phenylalanine or tryptophan normally closing the CDR3 is absent here, so this likely arose from a read error. The genes are TRBV6-5 and TRBJ2-3; 11 nucleotides line up with TRBD2. The germline V gene encodes CDR1 MNHEY and CDR2 SVGAGI. CDR3 length: 15 amino acids. CDR3 sequence (DNA): TGTGTCAGCAACCCAGGACTAGCGGGTTCAGATATGCAGTATTAT. The encoded protein is CVSNPGLAGSDMQYY.

This clonotype was seen many times. The chain employs TRBV6-6 and TRBJ2-1; TRBD2 matches 8 bases. Germline V gene lookup returns CDR1 MNHNY and CDR2 SVGAGI (reference sequence). The CDR3 sequence is 16 residues long. Unmatched junction bases numbered 5, after V lost 4 bases and J lost 0 bases. The CDR3 sequence is CASSLTGTSSYNEQFF. The CDR3 bases are TGTGCCAGCAGTTTAACCGGGACTAGCTCCTACAATGAGCAGTTCTTC.